The 28 T cell receptor beta chains given below trace back to one sample, sequenced in a study of regulatory T cells in long-lasting Graves disease. Time point defined: persistent/refractory GD, antithyroid drugs over 5 years with positive TRAb. The authors made the TCR library using RNA they extracted from PBMCs. To make TCR beta libraries, researchers used iRepertoire HTBI primers and Arm-PCR of CDR3 regions. TCRdb ran MiXCR on the multiplex PCR reads and lists one entry per CDR3 protein. The profile covers 400,000 or so distinct CDR3 sequences, with around a quarter appearing a single time and roughly a quarter taken by the ten largest. The input for sequencing was peripheral blood mononuclear cells (PBMCs), taken when the disease was refractory, from a patient treated with antithyroid drugs. The receptors here all came from a female donor with Graves disease.

In this sample, this clonotype turned up many times. The chain couples TRBV19 to TRBJ2-7; D remains unclear. Per germline, CDR1 LNHDA and CDR2 SQIVND (reference sequence). This CDR3 is 15 amino acids long. Deletions cut 3 bases from V and 3 bases from J, with 15 bases between. In DNA, the CDR3 is TGTGCCAGTAGTATCGACGTGGGTTCAGTCTACGAGCAGTACTTC. Its translation: CASSIDVGSVYEQYF.

This clonotype was seen only a few times. The chain joins TRBV28 to TRBJ1-6; TRBD1 aligns across 8 bases. From germline, CDR1 is MDHEN and CDR2 SYDVKM. This CDR3 has 14 residues. With V trimmed by 6 bases and J by 7 bases, 5 bases remained unmatched. The CDR3 protein is CASSAQGANSPLHF. Here the CDR3 DNA reads TGTGCCAGCAGCGCCCAGGGGGCGAATTCACCCCTCCACTTT.

The sample holds many counts of this clonotype. V gene TRBV6-5 combines with J gene TRBJ1-5; unclear D gene. This CDR3 region has 13 residues. Trimming stripped 4 bases from V and 6 bases from J, with 10 bases between. Germline V gene sequence: CDR1 MNHEY, CDR2 SVGAGI. The CDR3 loop is CASSFNRRQPQHF. The CDR3 nucleotides are TGTGCCAGCAGTTTTAACCGACGTCAGCCCCAGCATTTT.

The chain couples TRBV14 to TRBJ2-7; TRBD1 aligns across 7 bases. V lost 4 bases to trimming and J lost 1 base; unmatched junction nucleotides: 7. This CDR3 region has 15 residues. CDR1 and CDR2 from the germline V gene are SGHDN and FVKESK. CDR3 protein: CASSRRRGHSYEQYF. Written as DNA, the CDR3 is TGTGCCAGCAGCCGCCGTAGGGGGCATTCCTACGAGCAGTACTTC.

The table lists this clonotype with many counts. The chain couples TRBV3-1 to TRBJ1-1; D uncertain. Per the germline V gene, CDR1 is LGHDT and CDR2 is YNNKEL (reference sequence). Trimming pared 1 base from V and 12 bases from J, leaving 9 bases between. The CDR3 contains 11 residues. CDR3 bases: TGTGCCAGCAGCCAAGGGATGGATCCTTTCTTT. Protein sequence: CASSQGMDPFF.

This clonotype was counted many times. The chain couples TRBV20-1 to TRBJ2-7, with D possibly matching TRBD2 (5 bases). V gave up 7 bases and J gave up 6 bases, with 13 bases separating them. Germline V gene sequence: CDR1 DFQATT, CDR2 SNEGSKA (reference sequence). This CDR3 comprises 11 residues. The CDR3 sequence is CSVPGIGEQYF. Here the CDR3 DNA reads TGCAGTGTCCCGGGAATCGGCGAGCAGTACTTC.

Worth noting for this clonotype: A read error is likely, as this CDR3 ends without the conserved phenylalanine or tryptophan. The chain joins TRBV14 to TRBJ1-1; D remains ambiguous. Deletions cut 1 base from V and 2 bases from J, with 11 bases between. The CDR3 consists of 15 residues. From germline, CDR1 is SGHDN and CDR2 FVKESK. The DNA of the CDR3 is TGTGCCAGCAGCCAAGGATCAGCGTACAACACTGAAGCTTTCCTT. It translates to CASSQGSAYNTEAFL.

This clonotype was counted a single time. Relative to the germline gene, one junction end is altered; a read error may explain this. The chain carries TRBV29-1 and TRBJ2-7; 7 bases are shared with TRBD2. The CDR3 runs to 14 residues. The germline CDR1 and CDR2 sequences are SQVTM and ANQGSEA. The CDR3 region has the DNA TGCAGCGTAAACGTGGGAGGGGAATACTACGAGCAGTGCTTC. Protein product: CSVNVGGEYYEQCF.

The rearrangement joins TRBV7-3 to TRBJ2-2; 14 nucleotides match TRBD2. CDR3 length: 17 residues. With V trimmed by 5 bases and J by 10 bases, 12 bases remained unmatched. The germline V gene encodes CDR1 SGHTA and CDR2 FQGTGA. This chain's CDR3 is CASSPIPTSGRALELFF. CDR3 bases: TGTGCCAGCAGCCCGATACCGACTAGCGGGAGGGCTCTGGAGCTGTTTTTT.

The chain links TRBV5-1 to TRBJ2-2; 7 bases match TRBD2. This CDR3 is built from 16 residues. V dropped 0 bases and J dropped 5; count of bases not matched to a gene: 7. Germline assignment: CDR1 SGHRS and CDR2 YFSETQ. The CDR3 loop is CASSLGGGRGTGELFF. CDR3 sequence (DNA): TGCGCCAGCAGCTTGGGCGGCGGGAGAGGTACCGGGGAGCTGTTTTTT.

In its sample, this clonotype was seen a few times. The V call is TRBV6-5, the J call TRBJ2-7; 7 bases are shared with TRBD2. The CDR3 has 16 amino acids. Unmatched junction bases numbered 13, after V lost 3 bases and J lost 5 bases. From germline, CDR1 is MNHEY and CDR2 SVGAGI. CDR3 sequence reads: CASSYSGAGLWNEQYF. The CDR3 DNA sequence: TGTGCCAGCAGTTATTCCGGAGCGGGACTATGGAACGAGCAGTACTTC.

This clonotype was seen ten or more times. This chain joins TRBV12-3 or TRBV12-4 and TRBJ1-5; D gene unclear. Trimming cost V 6 bases and J 4 bases, with 7 bases left between them. The CDR3 totals 12 residues. CDR3 DNA: TGTGCCAGCAGCTTACCTAATCAGCCCCAGCATTTT. Its translation: CASSLPNQPQHF.

The sample holds many counts of this clonotype. The chain joins TRBV30 to TRBJ1-2; D not certain. The CDR3 has 14 amino acids. The germline gives CDR1 GTSNPN, CDR2 SVGIG (reference sequence). Deletions cut 0 bases from V and 13 bases from J, with 21 bases between. As DNA, the CDR3 is TGTGCCTGGAGTGTAGTCTTGTGGGAGACGGCAGGCACCTTC. Protein: CAWSVVLWETAGTF.

The rearrangement joins TRBV5-1 to TRBJ2-2; D is uncertain. The length of the CDR3 is 14 residues. V lost 4 bases, J lost 4 bases, and 11 bases lay in between. The germline CDR1 and CDR2 sequences are SGHRS and YFSETQ. CDR3 region: CASSQRQGTGELFF. Here the CDR3 DNA reads TGCGCCAGCAGCCAGAGACAAGGCACCGGGGAGCTGTTTTTT.

This clonotype was counted between two and nine times. The V gene is TRBV3-1, the J gene TRBJ1-1; 11 positions match TRBD1. The trim removed 4 bases at V and 4 bases at J, leaving 5 bases unmatched. Germline lookup yields CDR1 LGHDT and CDR2 YNNKEL (reference sequence). CDR3 length: 15 residues. The CDR3 DNA is TGTGCCAGCAGCCCCGGACAGGGGGCAAGCACTGAAGCTTTCTTT. This encodes CASSPGQGASTEAFF.

This clonotype was found a few times. The CDR3 nucleotides are TGCAGTGCTAGAGGAGCGAGCGGGAGAAGCTACGAGCAGTACTTC. Protein sequence: CSARGASGRSYEQYF. The chain has TRBV20-1 and TRBJ2-7; 8 nucleotides align to TRBD2. V shed 1 base, J shed 3 bases, and the junction held 8 bases outside the gene matches. The CDR3 has 15 residues. The germline V gene encodes CDR1 DFQATT and CDR2 SNEGSKA (reference sequence).

Of note for this clonotype: A much larger clone sits a single nucleotide away, making a read error possible. The J gene is TRBJ2-7, the V gene TRBV6-1; TRBD2 matches at 7 bases. Germline V gene lookup returns CDR1 MNHNS and CDR2 SASEGT. The length of the CDR3 is 15 residues. With 6 bases clipped from V and 3 bases from J, the junction kept 11 bases outside the gene matches. CDR3 in amino acids: CASSFGLVEGYEQYF. CDR3 bases: TGTGCCAGCAGCTTCGGACTAGTGGAGGGCTACGAGCAGTACTTC.

This clonotype was detected many times. The chain has TRBV20-1 and TRBJ1-5; 7 bases map to TRBD1. Germline values: CDR1 DFQATT, CDR2 SNEGSKA (reference sequence). The CDR3 consists of 13 residues. V gave up 5 bases and J gave up 1 base; unmatched junction bases: 2. The DNA for the CDR3 is TGCAGTGCTGGGGGACAGAGCAATCAGCCCCAGCATTTT. This gives the protein CSAGGQSNQPQHF.

J is TRBJ1-5 and V is TRBV25-1, with D unresolved. V was trimmed by 4 bases and J by 5 bases, leaving 12 bases between them. The length of the CDR3 is 14 residues. Germline V lookup: CDR1 MGHDK, CDR2 SYGVNS. The CDR3 loop reads CASSVSSVHQPQHF. The CDR3 DNA follows: TGTGCCAGCAGTGTTTCGTCAGTACATCAGCCCCAGCATTTT.

The chain couples TRBV29-1 to TRBJ1-1; D gene ambiguous. The germline V and J ends were trimmed by 2 bases and 1 base, with 8 bases remaining between them. Germline CDR1 SQVTM, CDR2 ANQGSEA. The CDR3 has 13 residues. CDR3 bases: TGCAGCGTTGAACATTGGGGGAACACTGAAGCTTTCTTT. Protein sequence: CSVEHWGNTEAFF.

J is TRBJ2-7 and V is TRBV29-1, with 8 bases lining up with TRBD1. The CDR3 consists of 14 residues. The germline gives CDR1 SQVTM, CDR2 ANQGSEA. V trimming: 4 bases; J trimming: 7 bases; junction bases outside the gene matches: 12. CDR3 nucleotides: TGCAGCGTTGCTCCCCTACAGGGGGGAAGGGAGCAGTACTTC. This codes for CSVAPLQGGREQYF.

This clonotype was seen many times. V and J are TRBV27 and TRBJ2-1; 14 positions match TRBD2. Losses at the gene ends were 6 bases for V and 12 bases for J; bases not matched to a gene: 10. In germline, CDR1 is MNHEY, CDR2 SMNVEV (reference sequence). The CDR3 extends over 15 amino acids. CDR3 loop: CASSSPGLAGVGQFF. The CDR3 nucleotides are TGTGCCAGCAGCTCCCCGGGACTAGCGGGAGTTGGGCAGTTCTTC.

On this clonotype itself: Germline and junction disagree at one end, which may indicate a read error. V and J are TRBV28 and TRBJ2-7, with 7 nucleotides matching TRBD1. Germline V gene sequence: CDR1 MDHEN, CDR2 SYDVKM. The CDR3 consists of 13 residues. CDR3 region: CPSSLDREAEQYF. In nucleotides, the CDR3 is TGTCCCAGCAGTCTCGACAGGGAAGCCGAGCAGTACTTC.

The chain combines TRBV24-1 with TRBJ2-3; D is perhaps TRBD2 (6 bases). V shed 11 bases and J shed 0 bases, with 23 bases lying between them. This CDR3 has 17 residues. CDR1 KGHDR and CDR2 SFDVKD come from the germline V gene. CDR3 sequence reads: CARDPYSGETSTDTQYF. The DNA for the CDR3 is TGTGCCAGGGACCCTTATAGCGGAGAAACTAGCACAGATACGCAGTATTTT.

This clonotype turned up a few times. The chain joins TRBV19 to TRBJ1-2; D is undetermined. V was cut by 6 bases and J by 3 bases, with 26 bases left in between. Germline CDR1 is LNHDA and CDR2 is SQIVND (reference sequence). This CDR3 is built from 18 residues. CDR3 nucleotide sequence: TGTGCCAGTAGCCCTAGGGTATCCGACCCCCGGGGTGACTATGGCTACACCTTC. Translation gives CASSPRVSDPRGDYGYTF.

This chain links TRBV12-3 or TRBV12-4 with TRBJ2-1; the match to TRBD2 covers 13 bases. The CDR3 has 17 amino acids. V lost 6 bases and J lost 3; bases outside the gene matches: 8. CDR3 in amino acids: CASSWGTSGTFYNEQFF. In DNA form, the CDR3 reads TGTGCCAGCAGCTGGGGGACTAGCGGGACCTTCTACAATGAGCAGTTCTTC.

This rearrangement joins TRBV7-9 to TRBJ2-1; 9 bases agree with TRBD2. CDR3 length equals 15 residues. Germline V gives CDR1 SEHNR, CDR2 FQNEAQ (reference sequence). V gave up 5 bases and J gave up 3 bases; unmatched junction bases: 5. The CDR3, as DNA: TGTGCCAGCAGCCTTAGCGGGGGAAACTACAATGAGCAGTTCTTC. Encoded protein: CASSLSGGNYNEQFF.

The J gene is TRBJ1-3, the V gene TRBV15, with D perhaps TRBD1 (6 bases). V was clipped by 0 bases and J by 2 bases, with 11 bases between them. The CDR3 has 16 amino acids. Germline assignment: CDR1 LNHNV and CDR2 YYDKDF (reference sequence). Here the CDR3 reads CATSRDLGAPGNTIYF. Written as DNA, the CDR3 is TGTGCCACCAGCAGAGATTTGGGGGCTCCTGGAAACACCATATATTTT.